The clone carrying this T cell receptor beta chain has just one count. The data belong to a study of blood T cell repertoires in COVID-19. Overall study: Some COVID-19 samples were acute and others convalescent; all came from the United States, Italy and Spain. The analysed material was cDNA or gDNA that came from T cells, B-cell-depleted T cells, or PBMCs.

Seattle participants joined during active infection and were tracked over time. The authors' processing: Reference gene primer amplification yielded estimated nucleated cell counts. Clones were read by immunoSEQ multiplex PCR, and TCRdb kept only the in-frame ones, dropping some. Clonal size and the V and J genes are those of that table, whereas D and trimming came from the DNA. The table includes about 250,000 clones, 70% to 85% detected once. The germline V gene encodes CDR1 MNHEY and CDR2 SVGAGI. Trimming stripped 4 bases from V and 8 bases from J, with 18 bases between. The CDR3 is 16 residues long.

Input material: peripheral blood. The V and J genes are TRBV6-5 and TRBJ1-6; a weak D match, TRBD1 (6 bases). This receptor was obtained from a human donor with COVID-19, enrolled during active disease. The donor label of this sample is uncertain. CDR3 in amino acids: CASSSPRDKLDSPLHF. DNA of the CDR3: TGTGCCAGCAGTTCCCCCCGGGACAAACTTGATTCACCCCTCCACTTT.